This TCR beta chain was profiled in a study of T cells in Graves' hyperthyroidism and ophthalmopathy. General study points: Researchers found most expanded thyroid clonotypes above 0.001 in blood as well.

Amplification of TCR beta CDR3 regions used RNA as the template. A set of HTBI primers served as the primers for a first-round RT-PCR of the TCR CDR3. TCRdb redid the calling of the multiplex PCR reads with MiXCR, one entry per CDR3 protein. There are 500,000 or so distinct CDR3 sequences in the sample; approximately 17% occur only once, and about 16% lies in the top ten. A word on this clonotype: As yet, its antigen is unknown.

The V end lost 6 bases, the J end lost 2 bases, and 13 bases lay between the germline ends. Germline V gives CDR1 MNHEY, CDR2 SVGEGT. The length of the CDR3 is 14 residues. This sequence was found in a woman in her late teens or twenties with Graves' ophthalmopathy. The chain recombines TRBV6-2 or TRBV6-3 with TRBJ1-2, with D perhaps TRBD1 (6 bases). Sequenced sample: blood. The CDR3: CASSYFGQNYGYTF. The CDR3 coding sequence is TGTGCCAGCAGCTATTTCGGACAGAACTATGGCTACACCTTC.